This TCR beta chain was identified during a study of blood T cell repertoires in COVID-19. Study-wide background: From the United States, Italy and Spain came samples of acute and convalescent COVID-19. The cDNA or gDNA used as material had been derived from T cells, B-cell-depleted T cells, or PBMCs.

As originally analysed: Researchers report that nucleated cell counts were estimated from reference gene primer amplification. Repertoires were generated with immunoSEQ multiplex PCR, while TCRdb's copy carries only in-frame clones and drops some. The V and J calls and the clone size are those of that table, but D and trimming were determined from the DNA. Among 210,000 or so clones listed, more than 70% were seen once. CDR3 length: 11 amino acids. V lost 4 bases, J lost 12 bases, and 13 bases lay in between. Germline assignment: CDR1 SNHLY and CDR2 FYNNEI. The rearrangement links TRBV2 to TRBJ2-7; D is possibly TRBD2 (6 bases). The sample comprised peripheral blood. This sequence was found in a woman aged 80 or older with active or convalescent COVID-19. CDR3 in amino acids: CASSGTTSSYF. Here the CDR3 DNA reads TGTGCCAGCAGTGGAACGACTAGTTCGTACTTC. The full variable domain, rest sourced from reference TRBV2 and TRBJ2-7, is EPEVTQTPSHQVTQMGQEVILRCVPISNHLYFYWYRQILGQKVEFLVSFYNNEISEKSEIFDDQFSVERPDGSNFTLKIRSTKLEDSAMYFCASSGTTSSYFGPGTRLTVT.